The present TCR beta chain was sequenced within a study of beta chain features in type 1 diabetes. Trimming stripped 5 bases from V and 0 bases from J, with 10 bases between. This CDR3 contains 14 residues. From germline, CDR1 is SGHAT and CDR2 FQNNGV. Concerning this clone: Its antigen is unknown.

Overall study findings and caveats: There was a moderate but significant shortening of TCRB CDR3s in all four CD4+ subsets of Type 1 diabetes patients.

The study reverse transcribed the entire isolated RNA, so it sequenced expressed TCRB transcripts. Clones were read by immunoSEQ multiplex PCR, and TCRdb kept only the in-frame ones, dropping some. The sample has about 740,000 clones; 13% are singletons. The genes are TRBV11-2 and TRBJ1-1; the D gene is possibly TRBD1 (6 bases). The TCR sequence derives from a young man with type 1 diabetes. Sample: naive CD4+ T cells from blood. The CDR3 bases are TGTGCCAGCAGCCGCGGACAGTTGAACACTGAAGCTTTCTTT. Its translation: CASSRGQLNTEAFF.